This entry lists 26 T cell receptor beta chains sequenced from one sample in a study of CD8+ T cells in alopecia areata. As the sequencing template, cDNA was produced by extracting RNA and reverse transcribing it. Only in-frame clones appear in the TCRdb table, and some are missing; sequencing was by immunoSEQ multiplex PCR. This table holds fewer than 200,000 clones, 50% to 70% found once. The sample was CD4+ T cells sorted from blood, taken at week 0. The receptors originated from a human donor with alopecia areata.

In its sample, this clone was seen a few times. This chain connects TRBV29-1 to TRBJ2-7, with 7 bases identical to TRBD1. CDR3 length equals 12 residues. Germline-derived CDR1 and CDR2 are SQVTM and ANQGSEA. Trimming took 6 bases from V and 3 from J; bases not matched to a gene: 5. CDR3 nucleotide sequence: TGCAGCGTCCGGGACAGTGTCTACGAGCAGTACTTC. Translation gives CSVRDSVYEQYF.

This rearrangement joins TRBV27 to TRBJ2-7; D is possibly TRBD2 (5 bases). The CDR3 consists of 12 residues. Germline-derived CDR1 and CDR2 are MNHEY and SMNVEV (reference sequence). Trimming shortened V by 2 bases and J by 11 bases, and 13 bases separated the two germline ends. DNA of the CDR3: TGTGCCAGCAGTTTAGGTCGGGGTGTGAAGTACTTC. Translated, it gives CASSLGRGVKYF.

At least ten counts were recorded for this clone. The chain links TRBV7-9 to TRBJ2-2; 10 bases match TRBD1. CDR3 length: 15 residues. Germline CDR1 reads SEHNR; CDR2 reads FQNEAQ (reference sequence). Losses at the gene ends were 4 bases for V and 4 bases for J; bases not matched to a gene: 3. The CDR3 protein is CASSSDRGPTGELFF. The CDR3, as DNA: TGTGCCAGCAGCTCCGACAGGGGGCCCACCGGGGAGCTGTTTTTT. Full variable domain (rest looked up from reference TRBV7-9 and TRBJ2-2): DTGVSQNPRHKITKRGQNVTFRCDPISEHNRLYWYRQTLGQGPEFLTYFQNEAQLEKSRLLSDRFSAERPKGSFSTLEIQRTEQGDSAMYLCASSSDRGPTGELFFGEGSRLTVL.

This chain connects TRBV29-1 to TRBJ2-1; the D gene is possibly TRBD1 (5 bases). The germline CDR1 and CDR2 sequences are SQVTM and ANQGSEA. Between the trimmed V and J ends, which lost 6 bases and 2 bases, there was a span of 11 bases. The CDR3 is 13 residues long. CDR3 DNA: TGCAGCGTGGCGACAGAGACCTACAATGAGCAGTTCTTC. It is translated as CSVATETYNEQFF.

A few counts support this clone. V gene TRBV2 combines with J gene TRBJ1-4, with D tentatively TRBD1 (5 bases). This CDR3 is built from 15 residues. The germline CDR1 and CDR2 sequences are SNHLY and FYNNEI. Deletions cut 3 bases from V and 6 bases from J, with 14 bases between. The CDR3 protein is CASSDRVGGDEKLFF. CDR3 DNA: TGTGCCAGCAGTGACAGGGTCGGGGGTGATGAAAAACTGTTTTTT.

CDR3 bases: TGTGCTAGTGGTGCCTTGTATGGCTACACCTTC. It translates to CASGALYGYTF. This chain joins TRBV12-5 and TRBJ1-2; unclear D gene. V dropped 5 bases and J dropped 5 bases, with 6 bases sitting between them. This CDR3 comprises 11 residues. Germline V gene data show CDR1 as LGHNT and CDR2 as FRNRAP. The full variable domain, rest sourced from reference TRBV12-5 and TRBJ1-2, is DARVTQTPRHKVTEMGQEVTMRCQPILGHNTVFWYRQTMMQGLELLAYFRNRAPLDDSGMPKDRFSAEMPDATLATLKIQPSEPRDSAVYFCASGALYGYTFGSGTRLTVV.

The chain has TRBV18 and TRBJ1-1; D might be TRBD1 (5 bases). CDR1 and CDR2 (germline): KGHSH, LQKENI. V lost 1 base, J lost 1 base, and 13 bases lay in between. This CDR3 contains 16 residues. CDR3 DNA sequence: TGTGCCAGCTCACCACGACAGATCGACCCGAACACTGAAGCTTTCTTT. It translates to CASSPRQIDPNTEAFF.

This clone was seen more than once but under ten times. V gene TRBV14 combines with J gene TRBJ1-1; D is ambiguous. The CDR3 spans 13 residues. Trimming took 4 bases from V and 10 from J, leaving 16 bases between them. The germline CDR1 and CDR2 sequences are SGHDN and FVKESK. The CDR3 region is CASSRNIPRRAFF. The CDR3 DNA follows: TGTGCCAGCAGCCGAAACATCCCCAGGCGAGCTTTCTTT.

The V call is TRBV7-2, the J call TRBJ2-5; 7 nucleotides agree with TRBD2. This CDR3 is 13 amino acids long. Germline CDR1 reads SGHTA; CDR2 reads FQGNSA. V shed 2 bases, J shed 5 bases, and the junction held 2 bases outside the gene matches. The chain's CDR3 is CASSLWEGETQYF. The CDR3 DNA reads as TGTGCCAGCAGCTTATGGGAGGGGGAGACCCAGTACTTC.

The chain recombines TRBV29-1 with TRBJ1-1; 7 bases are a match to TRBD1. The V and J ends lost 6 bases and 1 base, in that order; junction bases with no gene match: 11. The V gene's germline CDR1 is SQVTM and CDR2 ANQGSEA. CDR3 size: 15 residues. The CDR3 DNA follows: TGCAGCGTGGGTCCGGGACAGAACCGGAACACTGAAGCTTTCTTT. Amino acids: CSVGPGQNRNTEAFF.

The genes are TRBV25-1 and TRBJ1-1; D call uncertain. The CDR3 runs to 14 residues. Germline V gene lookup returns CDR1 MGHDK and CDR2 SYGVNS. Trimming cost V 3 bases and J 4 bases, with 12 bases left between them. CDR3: CASSDPISGTEAFF. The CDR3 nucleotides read TGTGCCAGCAGTGACCCAATAAGTGGCACTGAAGCTTTCTTT. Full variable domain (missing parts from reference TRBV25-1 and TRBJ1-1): EADIYQTPRYLVIGTGKKITLECSQTMGHDKMYWYQQDPGMELHLIHYSYGVNSTEKGDLSSESTVSRIRTEHFPLTLESARPSHTSQYLCASSDPISGTEAFFGQGTRLTVV.

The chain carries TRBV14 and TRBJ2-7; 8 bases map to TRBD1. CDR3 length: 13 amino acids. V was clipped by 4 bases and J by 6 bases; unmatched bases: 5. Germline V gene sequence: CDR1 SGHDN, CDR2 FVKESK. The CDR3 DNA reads TGTGCCAGCAGCCCCGACAGGGGTGGCGAGCAGTACTTC. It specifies CASSPDRGGEQYF.

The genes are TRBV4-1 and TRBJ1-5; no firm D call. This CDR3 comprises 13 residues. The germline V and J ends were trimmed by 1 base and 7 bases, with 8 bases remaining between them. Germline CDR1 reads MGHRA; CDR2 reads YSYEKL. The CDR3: CASSQGPAQPQHF. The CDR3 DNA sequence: TGCGCCAGCAGCCAAGGGCCGGCCCAGCCCCAGCATTTT.

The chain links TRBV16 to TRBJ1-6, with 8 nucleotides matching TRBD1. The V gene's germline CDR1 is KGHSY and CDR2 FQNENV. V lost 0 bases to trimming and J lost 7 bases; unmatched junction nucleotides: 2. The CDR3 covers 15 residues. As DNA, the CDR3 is TGTGCCAGCAGCCAATCGGACAGGGAAAATTCACCCCTCCACTTT. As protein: CASSQSDRENSPLHF. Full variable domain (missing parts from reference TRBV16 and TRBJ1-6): GEEVAQTPKHLVRGEGQKAKLYCAPIKGHSYVFWYQQVLKNEFKFLISFQNENVFDETGMPKERFSAKCLPNSPCSLEIQATKLEDSAVYFCASSQSDRENSPLHFGNGTRLTVT.

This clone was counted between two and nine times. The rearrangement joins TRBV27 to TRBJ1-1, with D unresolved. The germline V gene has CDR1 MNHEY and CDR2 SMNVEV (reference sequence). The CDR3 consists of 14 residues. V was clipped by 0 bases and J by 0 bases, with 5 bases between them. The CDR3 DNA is TGTGCCAGCAGTTTATCAGGAGTGAACACTGAAGCTTTCTTT. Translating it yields CASSLSGVNTEAFF.

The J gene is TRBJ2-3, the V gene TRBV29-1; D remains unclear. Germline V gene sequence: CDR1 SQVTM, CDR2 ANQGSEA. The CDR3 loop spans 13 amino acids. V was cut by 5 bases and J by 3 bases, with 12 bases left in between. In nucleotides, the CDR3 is TGCAGCGTTCGTAGGAATTTAACAGATACGCAGTATTTT. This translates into CSVRRNLTDTQYF.

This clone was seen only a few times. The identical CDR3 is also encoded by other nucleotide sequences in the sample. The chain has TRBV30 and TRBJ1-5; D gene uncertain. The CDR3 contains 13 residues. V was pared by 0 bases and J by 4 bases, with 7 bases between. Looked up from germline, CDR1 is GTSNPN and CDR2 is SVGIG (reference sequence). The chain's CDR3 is CAWSVEGNQPQHF. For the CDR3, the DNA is TGTGCCTGGAGTGTAGAAGGGAATCAGCCCCAGCATTTT.

In DNA form, the CDR3 reads TGCAGCGTTGCGGGACGGAGCACTGAAGCTTTCTTT. It specifies CSVAGRSTEAFF. The chain links TRBV29-1 to TRBJ1-1; maybe TRBD1 (5 bases). Germline V gene data show CDR1 as SQVTM and CDR2 as ANQGSEA. Trimming pared 4 bases from V and 4 bases from J, leaving 10 bases between. This CDR3 comprises 12 residues.

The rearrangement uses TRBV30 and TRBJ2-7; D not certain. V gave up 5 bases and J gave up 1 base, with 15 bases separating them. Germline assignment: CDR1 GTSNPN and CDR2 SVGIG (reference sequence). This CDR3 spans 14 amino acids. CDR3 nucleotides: TGTGCCTGGGAAACCGGAACTCTTTCCTACGAGCAGTACTTC. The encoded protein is CAWETGTLSYEQYF.

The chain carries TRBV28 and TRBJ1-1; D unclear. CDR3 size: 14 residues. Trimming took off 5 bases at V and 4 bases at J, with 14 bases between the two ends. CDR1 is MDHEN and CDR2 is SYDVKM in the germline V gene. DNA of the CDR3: TGTGCCAGCAGTCCGGGCGAGCGCCCCACTGAAGCTTTCTTT. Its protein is CASSPGERPTEAFF. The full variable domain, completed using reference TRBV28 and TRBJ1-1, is DVKVTQSSRYLVKRTGEKVFLECVQDMDHENMFWYRQDPGLGLRLIYFSYDVKMKEKGDIPEGYSVSREKKERFSLILESASTNQTSMYLCASSPGERPTEAFFGQGTRLTVV.

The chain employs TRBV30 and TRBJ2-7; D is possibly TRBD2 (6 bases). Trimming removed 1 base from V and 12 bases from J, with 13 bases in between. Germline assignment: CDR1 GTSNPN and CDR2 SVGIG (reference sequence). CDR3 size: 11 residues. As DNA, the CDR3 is TGTGCCTGGAGTGCCGTCGGGGGACCGTACTTC. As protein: CAWSAVGGPYF.

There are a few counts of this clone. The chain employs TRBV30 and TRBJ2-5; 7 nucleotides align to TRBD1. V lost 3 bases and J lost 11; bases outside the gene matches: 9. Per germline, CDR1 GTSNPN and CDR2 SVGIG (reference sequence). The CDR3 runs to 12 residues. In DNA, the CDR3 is TGTGCCTGGAGCTTCACAGGGGAATTACAGTACTTC. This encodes CAWSFTGELQYF. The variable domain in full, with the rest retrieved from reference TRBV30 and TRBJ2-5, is SQTIHQWPATLVQPVGSPLSLECTVEGTSNPNLYWYRQAAGRGLQLLFYSVGIGQISSEVPQNLSASRPQDRQFILSSKKLLLSDSGFYLCAWSFTGELQYFGPGTRLLVL.

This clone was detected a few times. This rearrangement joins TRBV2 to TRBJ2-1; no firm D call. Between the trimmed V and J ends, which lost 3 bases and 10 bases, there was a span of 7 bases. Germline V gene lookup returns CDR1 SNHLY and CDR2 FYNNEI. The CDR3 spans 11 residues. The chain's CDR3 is CASSEGIEQFF. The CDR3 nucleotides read TGTGCCAGCAGTGAGGGGATCGAGCAGTTCTTC.

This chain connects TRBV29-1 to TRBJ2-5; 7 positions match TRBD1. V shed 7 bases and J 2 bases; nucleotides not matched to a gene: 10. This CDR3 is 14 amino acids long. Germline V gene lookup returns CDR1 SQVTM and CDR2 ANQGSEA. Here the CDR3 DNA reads TGCAGCGGGGCCGGGACAGAACATCAAGAGACCCAGTACTTC. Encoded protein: CSGAGTEHQETQYF.

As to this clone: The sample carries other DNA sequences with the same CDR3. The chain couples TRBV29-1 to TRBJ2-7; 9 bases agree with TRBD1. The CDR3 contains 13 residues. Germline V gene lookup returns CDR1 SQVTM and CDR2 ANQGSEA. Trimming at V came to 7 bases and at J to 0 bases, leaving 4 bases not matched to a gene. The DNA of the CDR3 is TGCAGCGGGGGACAGGGAATCTCCTACGAGCAGTACTTC. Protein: CSGGQGISYEQYF.

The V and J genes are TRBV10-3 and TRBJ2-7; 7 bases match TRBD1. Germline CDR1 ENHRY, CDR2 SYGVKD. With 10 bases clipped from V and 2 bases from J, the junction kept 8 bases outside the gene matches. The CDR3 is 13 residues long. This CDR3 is CATQNRGAYEQYF. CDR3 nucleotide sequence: TGTGCCACCCAGAACAGGGGTGCCTACGAGCAGTACTTC.